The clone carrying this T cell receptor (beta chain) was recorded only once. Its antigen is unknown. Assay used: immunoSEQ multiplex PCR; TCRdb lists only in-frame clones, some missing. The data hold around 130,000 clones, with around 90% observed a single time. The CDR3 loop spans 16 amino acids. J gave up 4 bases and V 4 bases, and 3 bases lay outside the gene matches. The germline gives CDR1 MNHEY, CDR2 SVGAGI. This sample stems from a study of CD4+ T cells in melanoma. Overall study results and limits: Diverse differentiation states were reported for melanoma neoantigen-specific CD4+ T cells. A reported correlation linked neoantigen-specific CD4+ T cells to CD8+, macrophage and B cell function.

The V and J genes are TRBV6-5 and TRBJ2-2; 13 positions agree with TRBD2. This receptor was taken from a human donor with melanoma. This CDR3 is CASSWGLAGITGELFF. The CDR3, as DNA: TGTGCCAGCAGTTGGGGACTAGCGGGGATCACCGGGGAGCTGTTTTTT.